This entry is about one T cell receptor beta chain. Trimming took 0 bases from V and 3 from J, leaving 12 bases between them. The CDR3 has 15 amino acids. Per the germline V gene, CDR1 is MNHEY and CDR2 is SVGAGI. These data come from a study of blood T cell repertoires in COVID-19. Overall study context: Samples of COVID-19 (acute and convalescent) were obtained from the United States, Italy and Spain.

Repertoires were generated with immunoSEQ multiplex PCR, while TCRdb's copy carries only in-frame clones and drops some. The sample has 120,000 or so clones, around 90% seen once. This TCR came from a human donor in a cohort sampled during active COVID-19. The sequenced sample was peripheral blood. The chain recombines TRBV6-5 with TRBJ2-7; possibly TRBD1 for D (6 bases). CDR3 residues: CASSYSIQGDYEQYF. Written as DNA, the CDR3 is TGTGCCAGCAGTTACTCGATACAGGGCGACTACGAGCAGTACTTC.